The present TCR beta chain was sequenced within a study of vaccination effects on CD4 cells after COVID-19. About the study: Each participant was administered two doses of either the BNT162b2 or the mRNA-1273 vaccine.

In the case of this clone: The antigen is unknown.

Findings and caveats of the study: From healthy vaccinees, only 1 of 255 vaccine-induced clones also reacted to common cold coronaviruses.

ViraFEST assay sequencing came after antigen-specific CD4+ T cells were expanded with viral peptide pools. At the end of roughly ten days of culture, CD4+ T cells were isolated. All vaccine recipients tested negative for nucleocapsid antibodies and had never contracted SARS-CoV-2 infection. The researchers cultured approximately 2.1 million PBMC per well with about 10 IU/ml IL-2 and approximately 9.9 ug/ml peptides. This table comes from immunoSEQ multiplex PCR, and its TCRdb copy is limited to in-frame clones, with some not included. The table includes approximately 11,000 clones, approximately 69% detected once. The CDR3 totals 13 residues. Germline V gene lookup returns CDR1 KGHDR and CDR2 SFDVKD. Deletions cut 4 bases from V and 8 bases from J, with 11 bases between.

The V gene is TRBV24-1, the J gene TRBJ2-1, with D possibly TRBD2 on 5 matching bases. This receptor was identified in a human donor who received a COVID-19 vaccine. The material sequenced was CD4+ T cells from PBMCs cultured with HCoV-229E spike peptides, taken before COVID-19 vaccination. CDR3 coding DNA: TGTGCCACCAGTGACCCTTCCGGGGATGAGCAGTTCTTC. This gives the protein CATSDPSGDEQFF.